This TCR beta chain was captured in a study of shared clonotypes between healthy human individuals. TCRdb's table, derived via immunoSEQ multiplex PCR, lists solely in-frame clones and lacks some. The sample lists roughly 2,300,000 clones, about nine tenths seen once, with around 0.38% in the top ten. The V end lost 0 bases, the J end lost 1 base, and 15 bases lay between the germline ends. CDR1 and CDR2 from the germline V gene are MNHEY and SMNVEV (reference sequence). The CDR3 length is 17 residues. Donors were Caucasian adults residing in Nashville, Tennessee, USA. Memory CD4+ cells were the fraction left after CD45RA+ naive selection.

Sequencing input: naive CD4+ T cells from PBMCs. Subset: CD45RA+ positively selected. The clonotype was recovered from a man in his late teens or twenties in good health. Some clones in this sample may be carry-over from other donors' samples. The chain carries TRBV27 and TRBJ1-2; no reliable D call. CDR3 protein: CASSLSRWADLNYGYTF. DNA of the CDR3: TGTGCCAGCAGTTTATCTCGATGGGCCGACCTTAACTATGGCTACACCTTC.